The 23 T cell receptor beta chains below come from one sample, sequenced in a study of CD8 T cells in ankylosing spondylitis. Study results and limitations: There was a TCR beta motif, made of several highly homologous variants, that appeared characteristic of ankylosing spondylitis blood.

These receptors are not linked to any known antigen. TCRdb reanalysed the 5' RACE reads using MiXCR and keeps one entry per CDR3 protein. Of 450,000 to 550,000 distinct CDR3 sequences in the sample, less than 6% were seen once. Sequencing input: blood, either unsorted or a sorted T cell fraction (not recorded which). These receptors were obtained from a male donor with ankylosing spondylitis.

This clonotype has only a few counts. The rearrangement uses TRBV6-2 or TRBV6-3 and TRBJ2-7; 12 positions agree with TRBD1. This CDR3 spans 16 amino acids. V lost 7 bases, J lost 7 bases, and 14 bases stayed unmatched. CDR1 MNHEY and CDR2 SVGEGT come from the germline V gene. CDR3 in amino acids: CASKGAGTGGVGEQYF. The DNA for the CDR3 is TGTGCCAGCAAAGGGGCCGGGACAGGGGGCGTCGGGGAGCAGTACTTC.

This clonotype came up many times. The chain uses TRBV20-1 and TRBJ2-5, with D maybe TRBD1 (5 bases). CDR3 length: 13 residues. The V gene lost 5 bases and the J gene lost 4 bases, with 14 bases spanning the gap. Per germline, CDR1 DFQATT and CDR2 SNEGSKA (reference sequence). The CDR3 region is CSARRALGETQYF. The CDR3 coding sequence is TGCAGTGCTCGCAGGGCTTTAGGAGAGACCCAGTACTTC.

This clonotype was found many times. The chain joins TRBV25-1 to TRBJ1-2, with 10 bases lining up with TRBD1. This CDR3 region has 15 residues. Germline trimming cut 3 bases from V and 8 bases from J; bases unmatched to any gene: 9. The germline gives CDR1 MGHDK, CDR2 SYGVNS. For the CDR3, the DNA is TGTGCCAGCAGTGACCGGGACAGGGGATCGGTAGGCTACACCTTC. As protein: CASSDRDRGSVGYTF.

The CDR3 coding sequence is TGCGCCAGCAGCCAAGATACGTGGTTAGGGGGGTCCTACGAGCAGTACTTC. This encodes CASSQDTWLGGSYEQYF. The V and J genes are TRBV4-1 and TRBJ2-7; either TRBD1 or TRBD2 may fit D (6 bases each). With 0 bases removed from V and 1 base from J, the gap between germline ends came to 16 bases. The germline gives CDR1 MGHRA, CDR2 YSYEKL. This CDR3 comprises 17 residues.

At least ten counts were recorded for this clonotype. The CDR3 DNA follows: TGTGCCAGCAGTGTAGGGGGTGCCACGTACGAGCAGTACTTC. This gives the protein CASSVGGATYEQYF. V gene TRBV12-3 or TRBV12-4 combines with J gene TRBJ2-7, with a tentative D call TRBD1 (6 bases). The CDR3 is 14 amino acids. Trimming took 5 bases from V and 4 from J, leaving 15 bases between them.

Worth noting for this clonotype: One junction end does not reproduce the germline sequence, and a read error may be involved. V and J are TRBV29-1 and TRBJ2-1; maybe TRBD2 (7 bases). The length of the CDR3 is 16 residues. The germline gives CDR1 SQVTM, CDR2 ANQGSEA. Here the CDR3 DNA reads TGCTGCGTTCAATTACGGGGGGCGAGCTCCTACAATGAGCAGTTCTTC. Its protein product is CCVQLRGASSYNEQFF.

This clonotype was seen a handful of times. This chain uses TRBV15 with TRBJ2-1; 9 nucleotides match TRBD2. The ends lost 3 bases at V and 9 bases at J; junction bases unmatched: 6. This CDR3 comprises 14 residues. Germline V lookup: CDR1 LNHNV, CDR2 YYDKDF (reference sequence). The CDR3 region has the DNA TGTGCCACCAGCAGGGGCGGGGGGGCCTTTGAGCAGTTCTTC. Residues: CATSRGGGAFEQFF.

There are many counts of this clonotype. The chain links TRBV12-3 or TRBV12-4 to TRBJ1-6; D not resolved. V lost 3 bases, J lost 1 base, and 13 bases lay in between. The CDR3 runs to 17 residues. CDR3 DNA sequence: TGTGCCAGCAGTTTGGAGAGCCTTGGTTCCTATAATTCACCCCTCCACTTT. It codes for CASSLESLGSYNSPLHF.

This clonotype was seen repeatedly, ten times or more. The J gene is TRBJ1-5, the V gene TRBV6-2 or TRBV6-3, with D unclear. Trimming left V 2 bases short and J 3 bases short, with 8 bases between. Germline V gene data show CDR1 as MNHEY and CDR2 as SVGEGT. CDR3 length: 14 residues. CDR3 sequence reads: CASSYPRLNQPQHF. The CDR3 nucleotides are TGTGCCAGCAGTTACCCCAGACTCAATCAGCCCCAGCATTTT.

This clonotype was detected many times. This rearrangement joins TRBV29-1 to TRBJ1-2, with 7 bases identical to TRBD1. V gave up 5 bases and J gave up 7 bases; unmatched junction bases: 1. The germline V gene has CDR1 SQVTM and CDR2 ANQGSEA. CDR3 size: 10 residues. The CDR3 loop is CSVYRGGYTF. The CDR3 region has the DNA TGCAGCGTTTACAGGGGTGGCTACACCTTC.

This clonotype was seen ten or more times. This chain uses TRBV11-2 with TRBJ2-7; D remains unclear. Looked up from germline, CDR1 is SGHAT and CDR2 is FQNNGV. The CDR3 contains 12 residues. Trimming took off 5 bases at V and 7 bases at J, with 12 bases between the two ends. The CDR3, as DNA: TGTGCCAGCAGCGATTTTGATGGGGAGCAGTACTTC. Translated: CASSDFDGEQYF.

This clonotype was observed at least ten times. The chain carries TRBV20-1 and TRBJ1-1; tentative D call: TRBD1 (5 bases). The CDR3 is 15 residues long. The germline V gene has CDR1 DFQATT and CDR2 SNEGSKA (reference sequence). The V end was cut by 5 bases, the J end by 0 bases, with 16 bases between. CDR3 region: CSASPVGRVNTEAFF. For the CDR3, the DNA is TGCAGTGCTTCCCCAGTGGGGCGCGTGAACACTGAAGCTTTCTTT.

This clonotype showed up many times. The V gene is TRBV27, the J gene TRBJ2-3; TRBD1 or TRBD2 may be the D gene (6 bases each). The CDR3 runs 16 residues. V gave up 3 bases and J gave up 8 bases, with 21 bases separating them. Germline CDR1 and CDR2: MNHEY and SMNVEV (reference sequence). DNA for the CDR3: TGTGCCAGCAGTTTTGTGGGGGCCCTCCCGGGGGTTACGCAGTATTTT. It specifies CASSFVGALPGVTQYF.

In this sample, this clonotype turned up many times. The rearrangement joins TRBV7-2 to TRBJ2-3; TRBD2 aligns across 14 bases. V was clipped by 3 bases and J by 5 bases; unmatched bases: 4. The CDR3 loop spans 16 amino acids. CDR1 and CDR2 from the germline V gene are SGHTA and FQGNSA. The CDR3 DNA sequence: TGTGCCAGCAGCTTCCGACTAGCGGGAGGGCGAGATACGCAGTATTTT. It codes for CASSFRLAGGRDTQYF.

In DNA form, the CDR3 reads TGCGCCAGCAGCTTGGCCTGGCAGGGCCCTAGGGAGACCCAGTACTTC. It translates to CASSLAWQGPRETQYF. The rearrangement links TRBV5-1 to TRBJ2-5, with D possibly matching TRBD1 (5 bases). There are 16 residues in the CDR3. V lost 0 bases and J lost 5, with 17 bases in between. Germline values: CDR1 SGHRS, CDR2 YFSETQ.

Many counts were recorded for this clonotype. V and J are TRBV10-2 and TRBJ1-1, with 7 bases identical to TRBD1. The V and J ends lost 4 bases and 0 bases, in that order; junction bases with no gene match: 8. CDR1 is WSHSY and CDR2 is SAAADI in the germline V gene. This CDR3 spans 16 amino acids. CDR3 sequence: CASSAAGTALNTEAFF. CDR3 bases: TGCGCCAGCAGTGCCGCGGGGACAGCCTTGAACACTGAAGCTTTCTTT.

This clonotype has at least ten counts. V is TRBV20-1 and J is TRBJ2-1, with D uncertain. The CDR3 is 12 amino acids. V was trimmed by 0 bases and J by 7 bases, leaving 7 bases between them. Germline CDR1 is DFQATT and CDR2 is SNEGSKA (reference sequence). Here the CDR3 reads CSARDIANEQFF. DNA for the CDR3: TGCAGTGCTAGAGATATAGCTAATGAGCAGTTCTTC.

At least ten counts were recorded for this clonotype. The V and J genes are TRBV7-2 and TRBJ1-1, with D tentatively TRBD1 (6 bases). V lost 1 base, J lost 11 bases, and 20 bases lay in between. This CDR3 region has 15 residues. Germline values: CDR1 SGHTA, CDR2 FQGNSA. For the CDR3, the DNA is TGTGCCAGCAGCTTAGATCCAGGGGTTTCGAGTCGGGCTTTCTTT. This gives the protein CASSLDPGVSSRAFF.

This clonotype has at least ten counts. The CDR3 sequence: CASSYGAGQGADTQYF. CDR3 DNA: TGTGCCAGCAGTTACGGGGCGGGACAGGGAGCAGATACGCAGTATTTT. The chain uses TRBV6-5 and TRBJ2-3, with 9 bases that match TRBD1. Germline V gene sequence: CDR1 MNHEY, CDR2 SVGAGI. V gave up 2 bases and J gave up 4 bases; unmatched junction bases: 7. The CDR3 covers 16 residues.

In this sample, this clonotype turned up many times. The CDR3 DNA follows: TGTCAAACCGGGGGTGGGAACACTGAAGCTTTCTTT. Amino acid sequence: CQTGGGNTEAFF. The V call is TRBV28, the J call TRBJ1-1; weak D call: TRBD1 (5 bases). Germline values: CDR1 MDHEN, CDR2 SYDVKM. CDR3 size: 12 residues.

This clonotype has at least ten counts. The CDR3 DNA is TGCGCCAGCAGCCAAGGGTCGACAGTCGCCTACGAGCAGTACTTC. Its protein product is CASSQGSTVAYEQYF. The chain carries TRBV4-3 and TRBJ2-7, with D maybe TRBD1 (5 bases). The ends were cut back, 1 base at V and 2 bases at J, with 12 bases in the middle. Germline V lookup: CDR1 LGHNA, CDR2 YSLEER. This CDR3 is built from 15 residues.

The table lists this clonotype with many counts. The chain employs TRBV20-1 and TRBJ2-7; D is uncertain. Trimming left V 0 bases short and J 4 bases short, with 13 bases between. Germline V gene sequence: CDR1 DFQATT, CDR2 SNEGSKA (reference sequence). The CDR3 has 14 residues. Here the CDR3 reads CSARDRSALYEQYF. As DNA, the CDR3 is TGCAGTGCTAGAGATCGTTCAGCTTTATACGAGCAGTACTTC.

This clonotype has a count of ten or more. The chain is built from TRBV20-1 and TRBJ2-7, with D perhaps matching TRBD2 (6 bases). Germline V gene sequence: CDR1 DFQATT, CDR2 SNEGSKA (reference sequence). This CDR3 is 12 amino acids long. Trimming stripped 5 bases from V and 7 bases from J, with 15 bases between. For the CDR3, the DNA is TGCAGTGCTTCCCCCAGGGAGGCGGAGCAGTACTTC. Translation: CSASPREAEQYF.